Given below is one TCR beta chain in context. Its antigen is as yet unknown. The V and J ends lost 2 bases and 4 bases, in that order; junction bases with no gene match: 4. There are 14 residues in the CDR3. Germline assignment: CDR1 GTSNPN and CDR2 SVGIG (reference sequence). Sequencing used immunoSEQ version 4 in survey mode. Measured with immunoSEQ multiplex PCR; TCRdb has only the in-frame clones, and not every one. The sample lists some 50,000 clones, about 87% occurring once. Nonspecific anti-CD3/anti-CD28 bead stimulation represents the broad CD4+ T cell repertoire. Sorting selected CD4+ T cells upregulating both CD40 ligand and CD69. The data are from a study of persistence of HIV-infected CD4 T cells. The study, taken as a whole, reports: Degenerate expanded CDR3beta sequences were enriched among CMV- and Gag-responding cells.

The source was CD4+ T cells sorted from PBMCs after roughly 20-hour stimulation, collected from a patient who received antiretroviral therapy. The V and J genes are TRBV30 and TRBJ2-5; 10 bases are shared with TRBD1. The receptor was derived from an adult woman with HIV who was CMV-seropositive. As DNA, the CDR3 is TGTGCCTGGAGTCTGGGACAGGGGAGAGAGACCCAGTACTTC. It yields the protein CAWSLGQGRETQYF.